Sequencing of this TCR beta chain was carried out in a study of cytomegalovirus exposure and HLA in healthy donors. This clone showed up just once. This CDR3 region has 13 residues. Germline-derived CDR1 and CDR2 are SNHLY and FYNNEI. With 6 bases clipped from V and 15 bases from J, the junction kept 7 bases outside the gene matches. In the PCR, 60 Vbeta and 13 Jbeta primers were used. Here immunoSEQ multiplex PCR was the method, and the copy in TCRdb shows in-frame clones only, minus some. Among about 130,000 clones listed, 77% were seen once. The J gene is TRBJ2-6, the V gene TRBV2; 11 nucleotides align to TRBD1. The TCR was taken from a woman aged 40 to 50 in good health and CMV-seronegative. The sample comprised PBMCs. The CDR3, as DNA: TGTGCCAGCAGGAAGGGGACAGGGGGTGGCCTGACTTTC. It translates to CASRKGTGGGLTF.